This TCR beta chain was captured by sequencing in a study of blood T cell repertoires in COVID-19. Germline V gene lookup returns CDR1 LNHDA and CDR2 SQIVND (reference sequence). The CDR3 is 13 residues long. V shed 9 bases and J 5 bases; nucleotides not matched to a gene: 2. The data were produced by immunoSEQ multiplex PCR, yet TCRdb's version contains in-frame clones alone and is incomplete. The sample gives 400,000 or so clones, roughly nine tenths of which show up once; 1.1% is in the top ten. Participants were aged about 18 to 95 years, lived in 25 or so US areas, and enrolled virtually. Two negative PCRs, clearance, or symptom resolution had been documented for recovered Cohort 3 donors.

The origin of this receptor is a man aged 25 to 45 who had recovered from COVID-19. The sample taken for sequencing was PBMCs or T cells enriched from blood (not recorded which). The chain links TRBV19 to TRBJ2-3; 13 bases map to TRBD2. CDR3 sequence: CASRLAGGDTQYF. CDR3 in DNA: TGTGCCAGCAGACTAGCGGGAGGAGATACGCAGTATTTT.